The 6 T cell receptor beta chains reported below all come from one sample, sequenced in a study of T cells after yellow fever vaccination. TCRdb independently ran MiXCR on the 5' RACE reads; one entry per CDR3 protein. This sample has about 150,000 distinct CDR3 sequences; more than 6.5% occur once, and the top ten carry more than 0.55%. Here the sequenced sample was CD4+ T cells sorted from PBMCs, taken 10 days after the yellow fever booster vaccination. Receptor source: a man aged 30-40 years who received the YFV17D yellow fever vaccine.

This clonotype was detected many times. The rearrangement joins TRBV7-2 to TRBJ2-5; tentatively, D is TRBD1 (5 bases). V lost 8 bases and J lost 6, with 19 bases in between. CDR3 length equals 14 residues. Germline V gives CDR1 SGHTA, CDR2 FQGNSA. The CDR3 DNA reads as TGTGCCAGCCGCCCATTAAGGGGCGGAAAGACCCAGTACTTC. This codes for CASRPLRGGKTQYF. Full variable domain (rest looked up from reference TRBV7-2 and TRBJ2-5): GAGVSQSPSNKVTEKGKDVELRCDPISGHTALYWYRQSLGQGLEFLIYFQGNSAPDKSGLPSDRFSAERTGGSVSTLTIQRTQQEDSAVYLCASRPLRGGKTQYFGPGTRLLVL.

This clonotype was counted many times. The chain uses TRBV29-1 and TRBJ2-1, with a possible D match to TRBD1 (6 bases). V was trimmed by 5 bases and J by 0 bases, leaving 8 bases between them. This CDR3 contains 13 residues. The germline CDR1 and CDR2 sequences are SQVTM and ANQGSEA. The CDR3 nucleotides are TGCAGCGTTCGGACAGACTCCTACAATGAGCAGTTCTTC. It yields the protein CSVRTDSYNEQFF.

At least ten counts were recorded for this clonotype. The genes are TRBV6-2 or TRBV6-3 and TRBJ1-1; D might be TRBD1 (6 bases). The CDR3 totals 14 residues. CDR1 is MNHEY, CDR2 SVGEGT, per germline. V dropped 2 bases and J dropped 5 bases, with 12 bases sitting between them. The CDR3: CASSYLWGQTEAFF. Here the CDR3 DNA reads TGTGCCAGCAGTTACCTCTGGGGGCAGACTGAAGCTTTCTTT.

The sample holds many counts of this clonotype. The chain recombines TRBV7-7 with TRBJ2-1, with no clear D. This CDR3 region has 13 residues. CDR1 and CDR2 from the germline V gene are SSHAT and FNYEAQ (reference sequence). V lost 5 bases to trimming and J lost 9 bases, with 14 bases between them. Here the CDR3 reads CASSLDSPGEQFF. CDR3 coding DNA: TGTGCCAGCAGCCTTGATTCGCCGGGTGAGCAGTTCTTC.

This clonotype has ten or more counts. J is TRBJ2-2 and V is TRBV10-3, with D perhaps assigned TRBD1 or TRBD2 (5 bases each). The germline CDR1 and CDR2 sequences are ENHRY and SYGVKD. With 11 bases removed from V and 7 bases from J, the gap between germline ends came to 17 bases. This CDR3 spans 13 amino acids. The DNA for the CDR3 is TGTGCCCACACTGGGACCCAGGGCGGGGAGCTGTTTTTT. It specifies CAHTGTQGGELFF.

The chain joins TRBV7-8 to TRBJ2-5; D gene ambiguous. The CDR3 extends over 16 amino acids. CDR1 is SGHVS, CDR2 FQNEAQ, per germline. Deletions cut 1 base from V and 5 bases from J, with 17 bases between. CDR3 coding DNA: TGTGCCAGCAGCTTAGTTGGGTTCGGCGCTAGGGAGACCCAGTACTTC. Protein sequence: CASSLVGFGARETQYF.